The next 24 T cell receptor beta chains were all read from a single sample in a study of blood T cells in healthy people across ages. Combining a sample-barcoded 5' primer with a J-beta primer mix, a second PCR ran for roughly 7 to 12 cycles. TCRdb called the 5' RACE reads again in MiXCR, with one record for every CDR3 protein. Among roughly 900,000 distinct CDR3 sequences, around 49% were seen once, and the ten largest hold around an eighth. Input material: blood. The receptors derive from a man under 40 in good health.

This chain connects TRBV5-1 to TRBJ1-1; 7 bases map to TRBD1. This CDR3 is built from 16 residues. Looked up from germline, CDR1 is SGHRS and CDR2 is YFSETQ. V lost 3 bases and J lost 2; bases outside the gene matches: 10. CDR3 amino acids: CASSSTLTGVNTEAFF. The CDR3 DNA follows: TGCGCCAGCAGCTCAACATTAACAGGGGTCAACACTGAAGCTTTCTTT.

This rearrangement joins TRBV20-1 to TRBJ2-5; 8 positions agree with TRBD1. The DNA end is more similar to TRBJ2-7, so the J call may be wrong. From germline, CDR1 is DFQATT and CDR2 SNEGSKA (reference sequence). The CDR3 totals 16 residues. In DNA form, the CDR3 reads TGCAGTGCTAGGTTCCCGCGACAGGGGTGGTCCTACGAGCAGTACTTC. This encodes CSARFPRQGWSYEQYF.

The CDR3 DNA follows: TGCAGTGCTAGGTTAAGGGACAGGGACTGGTTGGAGCAGTACTTC. Protein: CSARLRDRDWLEQYF. V and J are TRBV20-1 and TRBJ2-7; 9 bases line up with TRBD1. This CDR3 comprises 15 residues. Germline values: CDR1 DFQATT, CDR2 SNEGSKA (reference sequence). Unmatched junction bases numbered 13, after V lost 3 bases and J lost 7 bases.

Only a few counts were recorded for this clonotype. The chain carries TRBV6-2 or TRBV6-3 and TRBJ2-2; no clear D gene. This CDR3 has 15 residues. V lost 2 bases and J lost 0, with 7 bases in between. Germline-derived CDR1 and CDR2 are MNHEY and SVGEGT. The CDR3 DNA reads as TGTGCCAGCAGTTACGTCCGGGCGAACACCGGGGAGCTGTTTTTT. As protein: CASSYVRANTGELFF.

The rearrangement joins TRBV28 to TRBJ2-7, with D perhaps given as TRBD1 or TRBD2 (6 bases each). CDR1 MDHEN and CDR2 SYDVKM come from the germline V gene. V gave up 4 bases and J gave up 0 bases, with 22 bases separating them. This CDR3 is 18 amino acids long. CDR3 DNA: TGTGCCAGCAGTTCCGGAACAGGGTTGGCGGGGAGCTCCTACGAGCAGTACTTC. Its protein is CASSSGTGLAGSSYEQYF.

The chain links TRBV27 to TRBJ2-5; maybe TRBD2 (7 bases). V was clipped by 2 bases and J by 6 bases, with 16 bases between them. From germline, CDR1 is MNHEY and CDR2 SMNVEV (reference sequence). The length of the CDR3 is 15 residues. CDR3 coding DNA: TGTGCCAGCAGTTTAGTGGGGGGGCCTTTAAAGACCCAGTACTTC. Translated: CASSLVGGPLKTQYF.

The V call is TRBV27, the J call TRBJ1-6, with 10 bases that match TRBD1. This CDR3 comprises 18 residues. Losses at the gene ends were 0 bases for V and 9 bases for J; bases not matched to a gene: 11. Germline CDR1 reads MNHEY; CDR2 reads SMNVEV (reference sequence). The CDR3, as DNA: TGTGCCAGCAGTTTATCCCCCCCTGGGGGACAGGGGCTTTCACCCCTCCACTTT. Translated: CASSLSPPGGQGLSPLHF.

The V and J genes are TRBV4-2 and TRBJ1-4; 7 nucleotides line up with TRBD1. There are 14 residues in the CDR3. Germline trimming cut 1 base from V and 8 bases from J; bases unmatched to any gene: 4. The germline V gene encodes CDR1 LGHNA and CDR2 YNFKEQ. In DNA form, the CDR3 reads TGTGCCAGCAGCCAAGGACAGGGTCTAGAAAAACTGTTTTTT. It is translated as CASSQGQGLEKLFF.

This clonotype was counted a few times. This chain joins TRBV6-5 and TRBJ2-3; either TRBD1 or TRBD2 may supply D (5 bases each). The CDR3 extends over 15 amino acids. In germline, CDR1 is MNHEY, CDR2 SVGAGI. V was cut by 0 bases and J by 4 bases, with 11 bases left in between. The CDR3 loop is CASSYSSGAADTQYF. Written as DNA, the CDR3 is TGTGCCAGCAGTTACTCTTCCGGGGCGGCAGATACGCAGTATTTT.

CDR3 protein: CASSQEGMGTQYF. The CDR3 DNA reads TGCGCCAGCAGCCAAGAGGGGATGGGTACCCAGTACTTC. The V call is TRBV4-1, the J call TRBJ2-5; D ambiguous. Germline loops: CDR1 MGHRA, CDR2 YSYEKL. The CDR3 is made up of 13 amino acids. Trimming left V 0 bases short and J 8 bases short, with 10 bases between.

This clonotype was detected only a few times. The chain is built from TRBV28 and TRBJ2-4, with D possibly TRBD1 on 6 matching bases. The germline CDR1 and CDR2 sequences are MDHEN and SYDVKM. This CDR3 region has 19 residues. Trimming removed 2 bases from V and 0 bases from J, with 20 bases in between. The CDR3 spells CASSLPRQVGRLAKNIQYF. CDR3 DNA sequence: TGTGCCAGCAGTTTACCCCGACAGGTGGGGCGTCTAGCCAAAAACATTCAGTACTTC.

V gene TRBV10-3 combines with J gene TRBJ1-1, with TRBD1 matching 7 bases. Germline CDR1 reads ENHRY; CDR2 reads SYGVKD. The V gene end was trimmed by 4 bases and the J gene end by 4 bases; junction bases not matched to a gene: 9. The CDR3 is made up of 15 amino acids. Here the CDR3 reads CAISGKGGSSTEAFF. CDR3 DNA sequence: TGTGCCATCAGTGGTAAAGGGGGCTCAAGCACTGAAGCTTTCTTT.

This clonotype was seen just once. The chain uses TRBV4-3 and TRBJ2-1; D is uncertain. This CDR3 has 16 residues. Germline V gene data show CDR1 as LGHNA and CDR2 as YSLEER. The germline V and J ends were trimmed by 0 bases and 4 bases, with 13 bases remaining between them. The CDR3 coding sequence is TGCGCCAGCAGCCAAGACAGCCTCCTGCATTACAATGAGCAGTTCTTC. Translating it yields CASSQDSLLHYNEQFF.

This chain links TRBV9 with TRBJ2-3; D may match TRBD1 or TRBD2 (6 bases each). CDR3 size: 16 residues. The germline V gene encodes CDR1 SGDLS and CDR2 YYNGEE. Deletions cut 0 bases from V and 10 bases from J, with 21 bases between. The CDR3 DNA sequence: TGTGCCAGCAGCGTAGCGGGGGCCCCCTTTGTGGGTGCGCAGTATTTT. It yields the protein CASSVAGAPFVGAQYF.

V and J are TRBV29-1 and TRBJ2-3, with TRBD1 as a possible D gene (5 bases). The CDR3 spans 14 residues. Trimming left V 1 base short and J 4 bases short, with 12 bases between. Per germline, CDR1 SQVTM and CDR2 ANQGSEA. The CDR3: CSVEGTRSADTQYF. Here the CDR3 DNA reads TGCAGCGTTGAAGGGACACGTAGTGCAGATACGCAGTATTTT.

V is TRBV3-1 and J is TRBJ2-3, with D maybe TRBD2 (6 bases). The CDR3 consists of 15 residues. Trimming shortened V by 6 bases and J by 5 bases, and 18 bases separated the two germline ends. Germline loops: CDR1 LGHDT, CDR2 YNNKEL (reference sequence). In nucleotides, the CDR3 is TGTGCCAGCAGTGGGACCGGGACTGCAAGAGATACGCAGTATTTT. Protein sequence: CASSGTGTARDTQYF.

There are a few counts of this clonotype. The chain couples TRBV4-2 to TRBJ2-7, with 7 bases fitting TRBD2. This CDR3 is 15 amino acids long. Germline V gives CDR1 LGHNA, CDR2 YNFKEQ. Losses at the gene ends were 0 bases for V and 11 bases for J; bases not matched to a gene: 13. The chain's CDR3 is CASSQDRGGAGVEYF. CDR3 bases: TGTGCCAGCAGCCAAGATCGGGGTGGGGCGGGGGTTGAGTACTTC.

This chain uses TRBV6-1 with TRBJ2-2, with a possible D match to TRBD1 (6 bases). This CDR3 comprises 13 residues. The germline V gene has CDR1 MNHNS and CDR2 SASEGT. Trimming removed 10 bases at V and 2 bases at J, with 11 bases between. The CDR3 loop reads CATHRENTGELFF. As DNA, the CDR3 is TGTGCCACCCACAGGGAAAACACCGGGGAGCTGTTTTTT.

Many counts were recorded for this clonotype. J is TRBJ2-1 and V is TRBV11-2, with D possibly being TRBD2 (7 bases). Germline values: CDR1 SGHAT, CDR2 FQNNGV. The CDR3 is 14 amino acids. Trimming pared 3 bases from V and 9 bases from J, leaving 15 bases between. CDR3 protein: CASSFEGGNCEQFF. CDR3 DNA: TGTGCCAGCAGCTTCGAGGGGGGGAATTGTGAGCAGTTCTTC.

The V call is TRBV3-1, the J call TRBJ2-7, with D tentatively TRBD2 (6 bases). The germline CDR1 and CDR2 sequences are LGHDT and YNNKEL (reference sequence). V was shortened by 4 bases and J by 0 bases, with 13 bases between the two germline ends. This CDR3 is built from 15 residues. The CDR3 here is CASSLTSPNSYEQYF. The CDR3 DNA follows: TGTGCCAGCAGCCTAACTAGCCCTAACTCCTACGAGCAGTACTTC.

The chain combines TRBV7-9 with TRBJ2-1, with 9 bases fitting TRBD1. V was pared by 5 bases and J by 2 bases, with 13 bases of the junction left unmatched. CDR1 and CDR2 (germline): SEHNR, FQNEAQ (reference sequence). CDR3 length: 18 residues. Here the CDR3 reads CASSVFPGQGLTYNEQFF. The CDR3 DNA sequence: TGTGCCAGCAGCGTATTTCCGGGACAGGGATTGACCTACAATGAGCAGTTCTTC.

This chain connects TRBV5-1 to TRBJ2-4; 11 bases agree with TRBD2. The CDR3 length is 17 residues. J lost 2 bases, V lost 1 base, and 5 bases had no gene match. Germline CDR1 reads SGHRS; CDR2 reads YFSETQ. The CDR3, as DNA: TGCGCCAGCAGCTTGATAGCGGGGGGGCCCACCAAAAACATTCAGTACTTC. Translated, it gives CASSLIAGGPTKNIQYF.

This clonotype came up many times. The rearrangement uses TRBV7-9 and TRBJ1-4; perhaps TRBD1 as D (6 bases). Trimming stripped 1 base from V and 8 bases from J, with 17 bases between. Looked up from germline, CDR1 is SEHNR and CDR2 is FQNEAQ (reference sequence). This CDR3 has 16 amino acids. In nucleotides, the CDR3 is TGTGCCAGCAGCTTAGGCCCCACAGGGCTTGACGAAAAACTGTTTTTT. Protein: CASSLGPTGLDEKLFF.

This clonotype came up a few times. The chain links TRBV29-1 to TRBJ2-5; a weak D match, TRBD2 (6 bases). The CDR3 covers 13 residues. Germline lookup yields CDR1 SQVTM and CDR2 ANQGSEA. DNA of the CDR3: TGCGGCGCGAGGGGAGGAGGGTCTGATGAGCAGTACTTC. Amino acid sequence: CGARGGGSDEQYF.